This T cell receptor beta chain was recorded in a study of blood T cells in healthy people across ages. PBMCs were isolated at a quantity of at least 6 million per sample. Then a second PCR, running about 6 to 11 cycles, was carried out with a sample-barcoded 5' primer and a J-beta primer mix. TCRdb ran MiXCR on the 5' RACE reads and lists one entry per CDR3 protein. This sample yields approximately 360,000 distinct CDR3 sequences, of which approximately 52% are seen a single time; 45% to 60% belongs to the top ten. Germline V CDR1 and CDR2: WNHNN, SYGVQD (reference sequence). The length of the CDR3 is 15 residues. Trimming took 3 bases from V and 5 from J; bases not matched to a gene: 4.

V is TRBV10-1 and J is TRBJ2-1, with 10 positions matching TRBD2. This receptor was taken from a man aged 60-69 years in good health. The sequencing sample was made of blood. CDR3 sequence: CASSERLAGDNEQFF. The DNA for the CDR3 is TGCGCCAGCAGTGAACGGCTAGCGGGGGACAATGAGCAGTTCTTC.